Listed here are 30 T cell receptor beta chains from one sample, sequenced in a study of blood T cell repertoires in COVID-19 (TCRdb year 2020). To prepare the library, the immunoSEQ multiplex PCR assay was applied. In its TCRdb copy, this immuneACCESS table keeps in-frame sequences only and misses some clones. Where compared with another copy, unresolved V genes explain less than half of these, and the others have no known cause. A total of about 190,000 clones appear in this sample, roughly 89% of them only once. Around 7% of the sample rests with the top ten. The sequenced sample was peripheral blood. The receptors here all came from a man aged 40-55 years with acute or convalescent COVID-19.

The chain has TRBV19 and TRBJ2-5; TRBD2 matches 7 bases. V lost 0 bases to trimming and J lost 2 bases; unmatched junction nucleotides: 6. Germline CDR1 LNHDA, CDR2 SQIVND (reference sequence). The CDR3 length is 16 residues. The CDR3 reads CASSIDPAGLQETQYF. As DNA, the CDR3 is TGTGCCAGTAGTATAGATCCAGCGGGGTTACAAGAGACCCAGTACTTC.

The chain joins TRBV3-1 (or the pseudogene TRBV3-2) to TRBJ1-5; D ambiguous. Per germline, CDR1 LGHDT and CDR2 YNNKEL (reference sequence). The length of the CDR3 is 13 residues. Trimming stripped 4 bases from V and 4 bases from J, with 8 bases between. The CDR3 DNA follows: TGTGCCAGCAGCCCCGGACTGAATCAGCCCCAGCATTTT. It translates to CASSPGLNQPQHF.

This clone was recorded only once. The V call is TRBV5-1, the J call TRBJ1-2; TRBD1 is a possible D gene (6 bases). This CDR3 has 14 residues. Germline assignment: CDR1 SGHRS and CDR2 YFSETQ. The V gene lost 4 bases and the J gene lost 3 bases, with 13 bases spanning the gap. The CDR3 region has the DNA TGCGCCAGCAGCCCCGAGGGGGGGGACTATGGCTACACCTTC. Residues: CASSPEGGDYGYTF. Full variable domain (remainder filled in from reference TRBV5-1 and TRBJ1-2): KAGVTQTPRYLIKTRGQQVTLSCSPISGHRSVSWYQQTPGQGLQFLFEYFSETQRNKGNFPGRFSGRQFSNSRSEMNVSTLELGDSALYLCASSPEGGDYGYTFGSGTRLTVV.

The J gene is TRBJ2-7, the V gene TRBV30, with TRBD1 as a possible D gene (6 bases). V was cut by 0 bases and J by 6 bases, with 6 bases left in between. The CDR3 is made up of 11 amino acids. CDR1 and CDR2 (germline): GTSNPN, SVGIG (reference sequence). CDR3 amino acids: CAWSVGGEQYF. The CDR3 nucleotides read TGTGCCTGGAGTGTAGGGGGCGAGCAGTACTTC.

The CDR3 bases are TGTGCCAGCAGACCCGGGACAGGGGGCGGGAGCTCCTATAATTCACCCCTCCACTTT. This sequence encodes CASRPGTGGGSSYNSPLHF. The chain is built from TRBV7-8 and TRBJ1-6; TRBD1 matches at 12 bases. Germline assignment: CDR1 SGHVS and CDR2 FQNEAQ. The CDR3 has 19 residues. J was trimmed by 0 bases and V by 6 bases; bases with no gene match: 9.

V and J are TRBV4-2 and TRBJ2-7, with a tentative D call TRBD2 (6 bases). The CDR3 extends over 18 amino acids. The ends were cut back, 1 base at V and 1 base at J, with 20 bases in the middle. Germline CDR1 and CDR2: LGHNA and YNFKEQ. CDR3 nucleotide sequence: TGTGCCAGCAGCCAAGCGTCTGTCGTAGGGACTCTTTCCTACGAGCAGTACTTC. It is translated as CASSQASVVGTLSYEQYF.

The V gene is TRBV6-1, the J gene TRBJ1-2; D is ambiguous. The CDR3 has 14 amino acids. V was shortened by 3 bases and J by 4 bases, with 12 bases between the two germline ends. Germline V CDR1 and CDR2: MNHNS, SASEGT. The CDR3 region has the DNA TGTGCCAGCAGTGACCCGTCCTGGCCCTATGGCTACACCTTC. This sequence encodes CASSDPSWPYGYTF.

This chain joins TRBV19 and TRBJ2-6; possible D gene TRBD1, 6 bases. Germline V gene sequence: CDR1 LNHDA, CDR2 SQIVND (reference sequence). This CDR3 comprises 16 residues. The germline V and J ends were trimmed by 2 bases and 0 bases, with 8 bases remaining between them. This CDR3 is CASSILQGSGANVLTF. The CDR3 DNA is TGTGCCAGTAGTATACTACAGGGCTCTGGGGCCAACGTCCTGACTTTC.

The chain couples TRBV5-1 to TRBJ2-7, with D possibly matching TRBD2 (6 bases). The CDR3 length is 15 residues. Germline CDR1 SGHRS, CDR2 YFSETQ. V lost 6 bases and J lost 5, with 21 bases in between. CDR3: CASTALAAGPNEQYF. CDR3 in DNA: TGCGCCAGCACCGCTTTAGCGGCAGGCCCCAACGAGCAGTACTTC.

J is TRBJ1-2 and V is TRBV25-1, with 8 bases identical to TRBD1. Trimming took 1 base from V and 6 from J; bases not matched to a gene: 4. The CDR3 runs 14 residues. Germline V lookup: CDR1 MGHDK, CDR2 SYGVNS. The CDR3 region has the DNA TGTGCCAGCAGTGAATCGTACAGGGGGGATGGCTACACCTTC. Protein sequence: CASSESYRGDGYTF.

The chain combines TRBV7-2 with TRBJ1-4; perhaps TRBD1 as D (5 bases). V was clipped by 5 bases and J by 3 bases, with 13 bases between them. In germline, CDR1 is SGHTA, CDR2 FQGNSA. The CDR3 covers 15 residues. The CDR3: CASSLTGGANEKLFF. DNA for the CDR3: TGTGCCAGCAGCCTAACGGGGGGGGCTAATGAAAAACTGTTTTTT.

J is TRBJ1-3 and V is TRBV7-2, with a weak D call TRBD1 (5 bases). Germline-derived CDR1 and CDR2 are SGHTA and FQGNSA. V gave up 5 bases and J gave up 2 bases, with 10 bases separating them. The CDR3 spans 14 residues. The CDR3 here is CASSAGTAGNTIYF. The DNA for the CDR3 is TGTGCCAGCAGCGCCGGGACTGCTGGAAACACCATATATTTT.

The gene calls are TRBV7-9 and TRBJ1-2, with D perhaps matching TRBD1 (6 bases). This CDR3 is 12 amino acids long. Germline lookup yields CDR1 SEHNR and CDR2 FQNEAQ (reference sequence). Trimming removed 3 bases from V and 5 bases from J, with 7 bases in between. The CDR3 nucleotides read TGTGCCAGCAGCTTCACAGGGTATGGCTACACCTTC. Residues: CASSFTGYGYTF.

This clone appeared a few times. The chain employs TRBV5-5 and TRBJ1-1; possible D gene TRBD1, 6 bases. Trimming took off 3 bases at V and 3 bases at J, with 15 bases between the two ends. CDR1 is SGHKS and CDR2 is YYEKEE in the germline V gene (reference sequence). This CDR3 is built from 15 residues. The CDR3 region is CASSYVQGGDTEAFF. The CDR3 DNA sequence: TGTGCCAGCAGCTACGTACAGGGTGGGGACACTGAAGCTTTCTTT.

The chain is built from TRBV6-5 and TRBJ1-1; D uncertain. Looked up from germline, CDR1 is MNHEY and CDR2 is SVGAGI. The CDR3 is 11 residues long. The germline V and J ends were trimmed by 8 bases and 6 bases, with 10 bases remaining between them. The CDR3 is CASSNPAEAFF. The CDR3 DNA is TGTGCCAGCTCGAACCCGGCTGAAGCTTTCTTT.

This rearrangement joins TRBV14 to TRBJ2-1; tentative D call: TRBD2 (5 bases). The CDR3 consists of 17 residues. Per germline, CDR1 SGHDN and CDR2 FVKESK. V was pared by 3 bases and J by 4 bases, with 19 bases between. This CDR3 reads CASSHLAGRDSYNEQFF. CDR3 sequence (DNA): TGTGCCAGCAGCCATCTCGCCGGACGGGATTCATACAATGAGCAGTTCTTC.

A remark on this clone: A read error may account for a junction end that differs from germline. The chain recombines TRBV12-3 or TRBV12-4 with TRBJ1-6, with a weak D call TRBD1 (5 bases). This CDR3 has 12 amino acids. Here the CDR3 DNA reads TGTGCCAGCAGTTGGACACTCGTACACCCCGTGTTT. Translated: CASSWTLVHPVF.

The V call is TRBV9, the J call TRBJ2-1; TRBD2 matches 8 bases. J was trimmed by 6 bases and V by 4 bases; bases with no gene match: 12. This CDR3 has 16 residues. Germline V gives CDR1 SGDLS, CDR2 YYNGEE. The CDR3 DNA sequence: TGTGCCAGCAGCCCGCGGGGGGCCCCCTTCGGCAATGAGCAGTTCTTC. It is translated as CASSPRGAPFGNEQFF.

The rearrangement joins TRBV6-5 to TRBJ1-3, with a weak D call TRBD1 (5 bases). Germline V lookup: CDR1 MNHEY, CDR2 SVGAGI. The CDR3 loop spans 11 amino acids. V lost 0 bases to trimming and J lost 13 bases, with 7 bases between them. CDR3 coding DNA: TGTGCCAGCAGTTACTCGGGGCGGATATATTTT. Its protein product is CASSYSGRIYF.

V is TRBV19 and J is TRBJ1-1; weak D call: TRBD1 (6 bases). V lost 7 bases and J 2 bases, leaving 14 bases between the germline ends. The CDR3 contains 14 residues. Germline CDR1 is LNHDA and CDR2 is SQIVND (reference sequence). CDR3 coding DNA: TGTGCCAGTACCATCGACAGGCTTAACACTGAAGCTTTCTTT. Its protein product is CASTIDRLNTEAFF. The full variable domain, in which reference TRBV19 and TRBJ1-1 provide the parts outside the CDR3, is DGGITQSPKYLFRKEGQNVTLSCEQNLNHDAMYWYRQDPGQGLRLIYYSQIVNDFQKGDIAEGYSVSREKKESFPLTVTSAQKNPTAFYLCASTIDRLNTEAFFGQGTRLTVV.

The V gene is TRBV2, the J gene TRBJ2-2, with TRBD2 identical over 9 bases. The germline CDR1 and CDR2 sequences are SNHLY and FYNNEI. Trimming at V came to 6 bases and at J to 0 bases, leaving 2 bases not matched to a gene. The CDR3 is 15 amino acids. The CDR3, as DNA: TGTGCCAGCAGAAGACTAGCGGCGAACACCGGGGAGCTGTTTTTT. Translation: CASRRLAANTGELFF.

The V and J genes are TRBV5-1 and TRBJ2-4, with 13 nucleotides matching TRBD2. CDR3 length: 17 amino acids. CDR1 is SGHRS and CDR2 is YFSETQ in the germline V gene. Germline trimming cut 3 bases from V and 7 bases from J; bases unmatched to any gene: 10. The CDR3 nucleotides read TGCGCCAGCAGCTCAGGACTAGCGGGGGATCAGTGGAACATTCAGTACTTC. Translation gives CASSSGLAGDQWNIQYF.

CDR3 region: CASSFLLAKTGEQYF. The CDR3 coding sequence is TGTGCCAGCAGTTTTCTACTAGCGAAGACGGGGGAGCAGTACTTC. V gene TRBV28 combines with J gene TRBJ2-7, with 7 bases matching TRBD2. There are 15 residues in the CDR3. Unmatched junction bases numbered 12, after V lost 3 bases and J lost 7 bases. Germline assignment: CDR1 MDHEN and CDR2 SYDVKM.

This clone was detected only once. The chain joins TRBV3-1 (or the pseudogene TRBV3-2) to TRBJ2-5, with TRBD2 identical over 16 bases. The CDR3 extends over 18 amino acids. With V trimmed by 4 bases and J by 0 bases, 5 bases remained unmatched. Germline assignment: CDR1 LGHDT and CDR2 YNNKEL (reference sequence). CDR3 region: CASSPGLAGGMYQETQYF. As DNA, the CDR3 is TGTGCCAGCAGCCCGGGACTAGCGGGGGGGATGTACCAAGAGACCCAGTACTTC.

The V call is TRBV30, the J call TRBJ1-3, with D unresolved. The germline V gene encodes CDR1 GTSNPN and CDR2 SVGIG (reference sequence). The CDR3 loop spans 14 amino acids. Trimming cost V 0 bases and J 2 bases, with 8 bases left between them. The CDR3 nucleotides are TGTGCCTGGAGTGTTACAGATCCTGGAAACACCATATATTTT. Amino acid sequence: CAWSVTDPGNTIYF. The full variable domain, in which reference TRBV30 and TRBJ1-3 provide the parts outside the CDR3, is SQTIHQWPATLVQPVGSPLSLECTVEGTSNPNLYWYRQAAGRGLQLLFYSVGIGQISSEVPQNLSASRPQDRQFILSSKKLLLSDSGFYLCAWSVTDPGNTIYFGEGSWLTVV.

This chain connects TRBV7-2 to TRBJ2-7, with D maybe TRBD2 (6 bases). The germline V gene encodes CDR1 SGHTA and CDR2 FQGNSA. The CDR3 length is 15 residues. V was clipped by 5 bases and J by 0 bases, with 14 bases between them. CDR3 amino acids: CASSRRDGSSYEQYF. CDR3 nucleotide sequence: TGTGCCAGCAGCCGTCGGGACGGGAGCTCCTACGAGCAGTACTTC.

The chain has TRBV5-4 and TRBJ1-1; perhaps TRBD1 as D (5 bases). The CDR3 length is 14 residues. The germline CDR1 and CDR2 sequences are SGHNT and YYREEE (reference sequence). V dropped 4 bases and J dropped 1 base, with 11 bases sitting between them. The CDR3: CASSPTGPNTEAFF. CDR3 in DNA: TGTGCCAGCAGCCCTACAGGTCCGAACACTGAAGCTTTCTTT.

The J gene is TRBJ1-1, the V gene TRBV28; 10 bases are shared with TRBD1. V lost 6 bases and J lost 4; bases outside the gene matches: 11. Germline V gives CDR1 MDHEN, CDR2 SYDVKM. CDR3 length equals 16 residues. In nucleotides, the CDR3 is TGTGCCAGCAGCCCTTCCCGGACAGGGGGATCCACTGAAGCTTTCTTT. Translating it yields CASSPSRTGGSTEAFF.

The chain couples TRBV30 to TRBJ2-3; a possible D gene is TRBD2 (6 bases). The CDR3 contains 14 residues. Trimming removed 1 base at V and 2 bases at J, with 10 bases between. The germline gives CDR1 GTSNPN, CDR2 SVGIG (reference sequence). CDR3 region: CAWSAGGTTDTQYF. For the CDR3, the DNA is TGTGCCTGGAGTGCCGGGGGTACCACAGATACGCAGTATTTT. Filled out from reference TRBV30 and TRBJ2-3, the complete variable domain reads SQTIHQWPATLVQPVGSPLSLECTVEGTSNPNLYWYRQAAGRGLQLLFYSVGIGQISSEVPQNLSASRPQDRQFILSSKKLLLSDSGFYLCAWSAGGTTDTQYFGPGTRLTVL.

The chain is built from TRBV5-1 and TRBJ1-2; unclear D gene. Germline CDR1 and CDR2: SGHRS and YFSETQ. Trimming took off 1 base at V and 4 bases at J, with 11 bases between the two ends. The CDR3 loop spans 14 amino acids. CDR3 DNA sequence: TGCGCCAGCAGCTTGACGGCAGGAAGCTATGGCTACACCTTC. Its translation is CASSLTAGSYGYTF.